Sequencing of this T cell receptor beta chain was carried out in a study of T-cell reconstitution after alpha-beta-depleted transplantation in children. Study-level results: It was newly produced T cells that mostly accounted for T-cell counts and diversity one year after transplant. At around two months after transplant, the alpha-beta T cells were reportedly derived from several hundred expanded clones that came from non-depleted graft cells.

Unique molecular identifiers were incorporated into the prepared TCRbeta library. TCRdb called the PCR reads again in MiXCR, with one record for every CDR3 protein. In the table there are hundreds of thousands of distinct CDR3 sequences, about an eighth of which are singletons. Regarding this clonotype: The target antigen is unknown.

The clonotype comes from a girl between 2 and 10 years old with congenital amegakaryocytic thrombocytopenia, due to receive a stem cell transplant. The sequenced sample was PBMCs, obtained before TCRalphabeta/CD19-depleted stem cell transplant.

The CDR3 nucleotides read TGTGCCAGCAGTTTCGGTGCCTACTACAATGAGCAGTTCTTC. This sequence encodes CASSFGAYYNEQFF. J is TRBJ2-1 and V is TRBV27, with D uncertain. This CDR3 spans 14 amino acids. CDR1 and CDR2 from the germline V gene are MNHEY and SMNVEV (reference sequence). Trimming shortened V by 3 bases and J by 3 bases, and 9 bases separated the two germline ends.